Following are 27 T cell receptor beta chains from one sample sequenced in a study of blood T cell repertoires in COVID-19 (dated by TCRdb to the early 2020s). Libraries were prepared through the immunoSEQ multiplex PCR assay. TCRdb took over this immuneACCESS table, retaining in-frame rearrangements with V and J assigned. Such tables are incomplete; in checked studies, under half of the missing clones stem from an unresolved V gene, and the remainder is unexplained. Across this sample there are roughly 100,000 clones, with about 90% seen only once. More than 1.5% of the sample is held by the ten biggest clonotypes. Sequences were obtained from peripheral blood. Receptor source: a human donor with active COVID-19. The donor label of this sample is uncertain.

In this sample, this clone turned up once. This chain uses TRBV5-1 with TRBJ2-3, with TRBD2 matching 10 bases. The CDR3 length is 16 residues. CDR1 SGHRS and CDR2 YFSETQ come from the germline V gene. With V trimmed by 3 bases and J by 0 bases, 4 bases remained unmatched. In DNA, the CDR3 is TGCGCCAGCAGCTCTAGCGGGGGCGCTAGCACAGATACGCAGTATTTT. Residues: CASSSSGGASTDTQYF.

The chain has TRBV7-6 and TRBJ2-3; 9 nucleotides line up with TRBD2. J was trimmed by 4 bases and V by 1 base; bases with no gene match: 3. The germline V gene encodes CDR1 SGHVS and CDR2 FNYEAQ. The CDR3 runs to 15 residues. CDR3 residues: CASSLGGGAADTQYF. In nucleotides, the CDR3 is TGTGCCAGCAGCTTAGGCGGGGGGGCTGCAGATACGCAGTATTTT.

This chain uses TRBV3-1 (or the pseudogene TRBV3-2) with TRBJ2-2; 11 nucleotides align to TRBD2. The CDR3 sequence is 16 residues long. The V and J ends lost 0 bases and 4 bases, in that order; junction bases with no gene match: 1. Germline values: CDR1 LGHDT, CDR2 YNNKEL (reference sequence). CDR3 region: CASSQDSGGATGELFF. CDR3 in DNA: TGTGCCAGCAGCCAAGATAGCGGGGGGGCCACCGGGGAGCTGTTTTTT.

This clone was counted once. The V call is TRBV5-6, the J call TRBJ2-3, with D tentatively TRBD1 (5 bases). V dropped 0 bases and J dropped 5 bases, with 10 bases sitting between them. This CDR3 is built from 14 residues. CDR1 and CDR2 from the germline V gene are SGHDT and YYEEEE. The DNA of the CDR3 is TGTGCCAGCAGCTTGGAAGGGGAAGGAGATACGCAGTATTTT. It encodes CASSLEGEGDTQYF. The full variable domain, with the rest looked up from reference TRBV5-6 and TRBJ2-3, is DAGVTQSPTHLIKTRGQQVTLRCSPKSGHDTVSWYQQALGQGPQFIFQYYEEEERQRGNFPDRFSGHQFPNYSSELNVNALLLGDSALYLCASSLEGEGDTQYFGPGTRLTVL.

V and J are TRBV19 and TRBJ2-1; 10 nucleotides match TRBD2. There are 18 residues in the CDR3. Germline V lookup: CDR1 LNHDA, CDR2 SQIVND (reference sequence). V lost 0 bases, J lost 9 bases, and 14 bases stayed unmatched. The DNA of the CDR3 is TGTGCCAGTAGTATAGATCACGAGCGGGGGGGCCTAGTTCGTGAGCAGTTCTTC. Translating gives CASSIDHERGGLVREQFF.

The CDR3: CASSLGRGGELFF. CDR3 coding DNA: TGTGCCAGCAGCTTAGGGCGGGGCGGGGAGCTGTTTTTT. The J gene is TRBJ2-2, the V gene TRBV11-3; maybe TRBD2 (6 bases). Trimming left V 1 base short and J 7 bases short, with 7 bases between. The germline gives CDR1 SGHNT, CDR2 YENEEA. The CDR3 extends over 13 amino acids.

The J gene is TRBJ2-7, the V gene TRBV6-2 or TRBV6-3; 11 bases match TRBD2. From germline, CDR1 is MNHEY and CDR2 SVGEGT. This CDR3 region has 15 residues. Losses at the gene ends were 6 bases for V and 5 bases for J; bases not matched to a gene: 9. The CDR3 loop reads CASSLMGLADDEQYF. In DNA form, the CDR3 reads TGTGCCAGCAGCTTGATGGGACTAGCGGACGACGAGCAGTACTTC.

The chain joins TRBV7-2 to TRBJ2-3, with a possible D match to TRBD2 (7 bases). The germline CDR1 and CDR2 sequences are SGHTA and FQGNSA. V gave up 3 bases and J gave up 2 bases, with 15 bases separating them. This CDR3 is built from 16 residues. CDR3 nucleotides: TGTGCCAGCAGCTTTAGGGGGGGAATGAACACAGATACGCAGTATTTT. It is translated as CASSFRGGMNTDTQYF.

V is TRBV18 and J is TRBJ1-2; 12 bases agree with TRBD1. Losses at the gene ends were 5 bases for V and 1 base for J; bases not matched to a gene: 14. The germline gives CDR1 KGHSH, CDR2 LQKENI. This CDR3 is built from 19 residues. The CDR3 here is CASSSPAGTGGGDNYGYTF. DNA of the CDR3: TGTGCCAGCTCAAGCCCTGCCGGGACAGGGGGCGGGGATAACTATGGCTACACCTTC.

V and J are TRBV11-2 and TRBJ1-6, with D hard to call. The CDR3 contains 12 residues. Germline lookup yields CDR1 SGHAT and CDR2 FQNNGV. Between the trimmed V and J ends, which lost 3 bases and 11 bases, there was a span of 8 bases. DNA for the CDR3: TGTGCCAGCAGCTTCTCCGAGGCACCCCTCCACTTT. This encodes CASSFSEAPLHF.

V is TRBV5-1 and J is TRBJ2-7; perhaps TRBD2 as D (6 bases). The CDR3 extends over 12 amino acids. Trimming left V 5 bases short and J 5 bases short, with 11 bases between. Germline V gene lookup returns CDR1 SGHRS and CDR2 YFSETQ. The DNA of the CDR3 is TGCGCCAGCAGGGAGGGGACGGACGAGCAGTACTTC. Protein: CASREGTDEQYF.

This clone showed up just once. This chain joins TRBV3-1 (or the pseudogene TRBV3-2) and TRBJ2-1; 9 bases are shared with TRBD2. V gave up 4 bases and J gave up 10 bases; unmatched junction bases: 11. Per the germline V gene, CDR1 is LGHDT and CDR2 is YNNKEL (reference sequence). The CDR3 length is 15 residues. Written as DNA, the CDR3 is TGTGCCAGCAGCCTTGCGGGGGGGCCTGTGGAAGAGCAGTTCTTC. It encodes CASSLAGGPVEEQFF.

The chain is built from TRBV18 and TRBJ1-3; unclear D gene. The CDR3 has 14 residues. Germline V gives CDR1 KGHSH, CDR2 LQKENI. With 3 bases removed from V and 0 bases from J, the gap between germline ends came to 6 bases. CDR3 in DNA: TGTGCCAGCTCACCCCAGTCCTCTGGAAACACCATATATTTT. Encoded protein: CASSPQSSGNTIYF.

CDR3 coding DNA: TGTGCCAGTAGCACGCAGGGGAACTATGGCTACACCTTC. Translating it yields CASSTQGNYGYTF. The chain recombines TRBV19 with TRBJ1-2; perhaps TRBD1 as D (6 bases). This CDR3 is 13 amino acids long. V shed 6 bases and J shed 2 bases, with 10 bases lying between them. Germline lookup yields CDR1 LNHDA and CDR2 SQIVND (reference sequence).

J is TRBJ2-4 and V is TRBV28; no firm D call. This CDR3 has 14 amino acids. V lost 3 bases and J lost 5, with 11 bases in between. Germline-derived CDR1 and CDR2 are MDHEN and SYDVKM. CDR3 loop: CASSFTRIENIQYF. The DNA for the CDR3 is TGTGCCAGCAGTTTTACCAGGATAGAAAACATTCAGTACTTC. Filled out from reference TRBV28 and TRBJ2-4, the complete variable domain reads DVKVTQSSRYLVKRTGEKVFLECVQDMDHENMFWYRQDPGLGLRLIYFSYDVKMKEKGDIPEGYSVSREKKERFSLILESASTNQTSMYLCASSFTRIENIQYFGAGTRLSVL.

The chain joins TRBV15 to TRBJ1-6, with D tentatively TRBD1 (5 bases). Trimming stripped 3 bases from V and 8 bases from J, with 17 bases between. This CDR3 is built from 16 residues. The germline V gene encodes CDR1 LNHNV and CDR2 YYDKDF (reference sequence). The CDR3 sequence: CATSRTGGNRDSPLHF. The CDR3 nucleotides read TGTGCCACCAGCAGGACGGGGGGGAATAGGGATTCACCCCTCCACTTT.

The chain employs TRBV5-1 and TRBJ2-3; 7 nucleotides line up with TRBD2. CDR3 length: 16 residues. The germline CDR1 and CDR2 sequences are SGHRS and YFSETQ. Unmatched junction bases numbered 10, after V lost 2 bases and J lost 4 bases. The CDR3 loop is CASSFAPGGGADTQYF. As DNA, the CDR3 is TGCGCCAGCAGCTTTGCCCCCGGGGGAGGGGCAGATACGCAGTATTTT.

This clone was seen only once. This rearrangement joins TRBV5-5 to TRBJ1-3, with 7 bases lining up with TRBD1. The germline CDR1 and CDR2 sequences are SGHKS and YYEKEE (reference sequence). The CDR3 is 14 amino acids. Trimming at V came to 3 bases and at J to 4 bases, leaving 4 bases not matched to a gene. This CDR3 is CASSSGTAGNTIYF. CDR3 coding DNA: TGTGCCAGCAGCTCGGGGACAGCAGGAAACACCATATATTTT.

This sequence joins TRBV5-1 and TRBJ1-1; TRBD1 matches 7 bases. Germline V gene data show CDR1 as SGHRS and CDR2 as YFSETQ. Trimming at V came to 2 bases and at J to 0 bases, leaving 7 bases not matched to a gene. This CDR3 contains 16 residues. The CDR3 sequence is CASSLAPGQMNTEAFF. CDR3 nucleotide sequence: TGCGCCAGCAGCTTAGCACCGGGACAGATGAACACTGAAGCTTTCTTT.

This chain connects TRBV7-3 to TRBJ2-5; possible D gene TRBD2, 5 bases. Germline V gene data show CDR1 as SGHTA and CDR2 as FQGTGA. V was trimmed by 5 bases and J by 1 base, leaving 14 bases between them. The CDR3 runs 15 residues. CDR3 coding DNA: TGTGCCAGCAGCATCAGAGGAGGACCCCAAGAGACCCAGTACTTC. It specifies CASSIRGGPQETQYF.

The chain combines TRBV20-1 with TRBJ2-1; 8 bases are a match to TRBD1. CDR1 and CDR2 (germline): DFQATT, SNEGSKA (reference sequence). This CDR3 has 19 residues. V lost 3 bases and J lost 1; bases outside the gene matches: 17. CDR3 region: CSASQLGTRQGRSYNEQFF. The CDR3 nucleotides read TGCAGTGCTAGTCAATTAGGGACCCGACAGGGGAGATCCTACAATGAGCAGTTCTTC.

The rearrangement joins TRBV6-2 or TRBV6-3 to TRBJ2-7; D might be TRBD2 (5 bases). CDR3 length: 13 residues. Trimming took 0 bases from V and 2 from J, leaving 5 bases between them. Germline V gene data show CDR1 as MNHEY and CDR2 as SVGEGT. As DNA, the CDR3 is TGTGCCAGCAGTTACTCGGAGGCCTACGAGCAGTACTTC. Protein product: CASSYSEAYEQYF.

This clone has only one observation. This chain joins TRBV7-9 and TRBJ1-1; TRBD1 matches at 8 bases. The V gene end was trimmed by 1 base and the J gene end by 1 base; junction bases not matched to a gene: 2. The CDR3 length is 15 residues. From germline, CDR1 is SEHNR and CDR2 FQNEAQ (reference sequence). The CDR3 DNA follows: TGTGCCAGCAGCTTAGTAGGACAGGGGAACACTGAAGCTTTCTTT. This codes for CASSLVGQGNTEAFF.

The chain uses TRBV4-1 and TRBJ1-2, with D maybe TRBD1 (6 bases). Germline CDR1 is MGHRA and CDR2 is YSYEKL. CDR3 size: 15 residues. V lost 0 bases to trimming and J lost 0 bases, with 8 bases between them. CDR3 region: CASSQEGAANYGYTF. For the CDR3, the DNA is TGCGCCAGCAGCCAAGAGGGGGCTGCTAACTATGGCTACACCTTC.

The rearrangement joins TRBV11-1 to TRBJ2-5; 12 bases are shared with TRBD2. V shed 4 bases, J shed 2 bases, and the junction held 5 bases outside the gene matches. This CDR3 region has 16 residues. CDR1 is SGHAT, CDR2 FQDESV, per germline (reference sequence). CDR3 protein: CASSSRLAGVQETQYF. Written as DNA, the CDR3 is TGTGCCAGCAGCTCACGACTAGCGGGGGTTCAAGAGACCCAGTACTTC.

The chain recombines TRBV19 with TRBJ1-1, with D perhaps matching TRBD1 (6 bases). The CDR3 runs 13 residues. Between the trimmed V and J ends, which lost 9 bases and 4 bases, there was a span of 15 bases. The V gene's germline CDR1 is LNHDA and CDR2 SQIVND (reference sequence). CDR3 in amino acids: CASLDGTPTEAFF. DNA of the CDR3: TGTGCCAGCCTGGATGGGACACCCACTGAAGCTTTCTTT.

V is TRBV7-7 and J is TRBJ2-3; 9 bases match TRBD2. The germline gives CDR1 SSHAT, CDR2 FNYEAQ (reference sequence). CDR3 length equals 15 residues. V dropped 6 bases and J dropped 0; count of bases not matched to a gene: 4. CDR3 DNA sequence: TGTGCCAGCAGTGATAGCGGGGGAAGCACAGATACGCAGTATTTT. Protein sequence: CASSDSGGSTDTQYF.